This paragraph covers one TCR beta chain sequence. This record comes from a study of tumor-infiltrating lymphocytes in oesophageal squamous cell carcinoma. TCRdb re-called the PCR reads with MiXCR, one entry per CDR3 protein. The sample has around 15,000 distinct CDR3 sequences; around 46% are singletons. The CDR3 consists of 14 residues. With 2 bases removed from V and 4 bases from J, the gap between germline ends came to 11 bases. The J gene is TRBJ1-1, the V gene TRBV12-3 or TRBV12-4, with D hard to call. The sequence was obtained from a male donor with esophageal squamous cell carcinoma. Sequenced input: esophageal tumor tissue. The CDR3 region is CASSLSAAGTEAFF. CDR3 coding DNA: TGTGCCAGCAGTTTAAGCGCCGCGGGCACTGAAGCTTTCTTT.